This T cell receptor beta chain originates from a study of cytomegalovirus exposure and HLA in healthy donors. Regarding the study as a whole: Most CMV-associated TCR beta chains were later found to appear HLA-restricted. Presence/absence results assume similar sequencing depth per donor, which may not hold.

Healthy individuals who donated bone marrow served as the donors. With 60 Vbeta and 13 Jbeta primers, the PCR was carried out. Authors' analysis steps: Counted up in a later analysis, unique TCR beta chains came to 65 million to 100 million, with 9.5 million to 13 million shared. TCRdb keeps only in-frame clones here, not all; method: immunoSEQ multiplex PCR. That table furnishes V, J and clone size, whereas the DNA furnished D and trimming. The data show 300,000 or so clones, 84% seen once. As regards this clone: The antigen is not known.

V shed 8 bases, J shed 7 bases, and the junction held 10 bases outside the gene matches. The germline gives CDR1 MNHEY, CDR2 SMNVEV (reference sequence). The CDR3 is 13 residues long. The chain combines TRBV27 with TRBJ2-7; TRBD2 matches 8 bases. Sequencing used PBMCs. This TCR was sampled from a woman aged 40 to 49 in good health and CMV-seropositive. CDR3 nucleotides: TGTGCCAGCTCAACCCGGGGGGGCTGGGAGCAGTACTTC. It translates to CASSTRGGWEQYF.